The text below deals with one T cell receptor beta chain. The antigen this receptor binds is unknown. The sample holds no much larger clone one base away, and base qualities are not on file. The CDR3 numbers 15 residues from cysteine through phenylalanine. This entry keeps only the CDR3 DNA: 45 bases, framed from base 1. V and J are truncated by 5 bases and 1 base respectively, leaving an intervening sequence of 14 bases. CDR1 SEHNR and CDR2 FQNEAQ are derived from the germline V gene (reference sequence). This sample was taken from a study of blood T cell repertoires in COVID-19 (dated by TCRdb to the early 2020s). Concerning the study at large: The collaborator samples originated in the United States, Italy and Spain and spanned the acute and convalescent phases of COVID-19. The material from the prospective study consisted of cDNA or gDNA derived from T cells, B-cell-depleted T cells, or PBMCs. The dataset comprised deeply sampled blood TCRbeta repertoires from subjects exposed to, actively infected with, or recovered from COVID-19. A freely available public database, intended as a resource for researchers studying the immune response to SARS-CoV-2, is where the repertoires were released. The samples were drawn from two sources: the first 160 participants of the ongoing ImmuneRACE study, and over 950 subjects contributed by 6 global collaborators. Sample metadata almost always included a de-identified subject ID, COVID-19 status, age in years and sex. HLA class I and class II types, where available, came from metadata supplied by the sample provider rather than from assay-based typing.

TCRbeta CDR3 regions were amplified from genomic DNA using the immunoSEQ Assay, a bias-controlled multiplex PCR. The paper's data handling went like this. Within the assay, amplification of reference gene primers was used to estimate how many nucleated cells each sample contained. To quantify the absolute abundance of each unique TCRbeta CDR3 rearrangement, sequence reads were collapsed and filtered. Productive Simpson clonality was computed per sample as the square root of Simpson's diversity index over productive rearrangements. Sourced from immuneACCESS, this table was stored by TCRdb with only in-frame sequences that have V and J called. A share of the clones is absent; for the studies checked, an unresolved V gene accounts for under half, and the remainder has no known explanation. The V and J calls and clone size were taken over from that table, and D and trimming were inferred from the DNA. This sample lists around 110,000 clones; roughly 81% were detected once. Jointly, the top ten make up 1.4% to 1.5% of the sample.

Overall results and qualifications from the work: How much clinical and demographic metadata was included differed by source and by participant, and the metadata was provided uncurated.

Each collaborating institution followed its own protocols to collect whole blood in K2EDTA tubes. For TCRbeta analysis, collaborators shipped samples as frozen whole blood, isolated PBMCs, or DNA extracted from either of those sample types. The V gene is TRBV7-9 and the J gene is TRBJ2-5, and possibly TRBD2, on 7 matching bases. The sequenced sample was peripheral blood. The sequence was obtained from a middle-aged man with acute or convalescent COVID-19. Here is the DNA: TGTGCCAGCAGCCCTGGAGGGGGGGCCCAAGAGACCCAGTACTTC. The resulting protein is CASSPGGGAQETQYF.